Below are 17 T cell receptor beta chains sequenced from a single sample in a study of blood T cell repertoires in COVID-19. Some clones are missing from TCRdb's copy, which holds only in-frame ones; the method was immunoSEQ multiplex PCR. The sample has fewer than 60,000 clones; 79% are singletons. The sequenced material came from peripheral blood. These receptors were obtained from a man aged 65 to 85 with acute or convalescent COVID-19.

The gene calls are TRBV18 and TRBJ2-7; TRBD1 agrees at 7 bases. Germline trimming cut 6 bases from V and 5 bases from J; bases unmatched to any gene: 7. Germline V gene lookup returns CDR1 KGHSH and CDR2 LQKENI. The CDR3 has 13 amino acids. CDR3 sequence: CASSPGQRHEQYF. The CDR3, as DNA: TGTGCCAGCTCGCCGGGACAGCGACACGAGCAGTACTTC. The variable domain in full, completed from reference TRBV18 and TRBJ2-7, reads NAGVMQNPRHLVRRRGQEARLRCSPMKGHSHVYWYRQLPEEGLKFMVYLQKENIIDESGMPKERFSAEFPKEGPSILRIQQVVRGDSAAYFCASSPGQRHEQYFGPGTRLTVT.

V and J are TRBV11-3 and TRBJ2-7, with TRBD2 matching over 13 bases. CDR1 and CDR2 (germline): SGHNT, YENEEA. This CDR3 region has 18 residues. Trimming at V came to 5 bases and at J to 3 bases, leaving 13 bases not matched to a gene. CDR3: CASSRPTTSGGNLYEQYF. CDR3 nucleotide sequence: TGTGCCAGCAGCCGGCCGACGACTAGCGGGGGGAACCTCTACGAGCAGTACTTC.

CDR3 DNA sequence: TGTGCCAGCAGCCCAGGACTAGGAAGCTCCTACAATGAGCAGTTCTTC. Its protein product is CASSPGLGSSYNEQFF. This chain connects TRBV11-3 to TRBJ2-1; 7 nucleotides agree with TRBD2. This CDR3 is built from 16 residues. V dropped 5 bases and J dropped 0; count of bases not matched to a gene: 7. In germline, CDR1 is SGHNT, CDR2 YENEEA.

The chain carries TRBV27 and TRBJ2-1, with TRBD1 identical over 8 bases. The CDR3 length is 16 residues. V lost 4 bases to trimming and J lost 6 bases; unmatched junction nucleotides: 11. Germline V gives CDR1 MNHEY, CDR2 SMNVEV (reference sequence). The CDR3: CASSYTGGPSGNEQFF. In nucleotides, the CDR3 is TGTGCCAGCAGTTACACAGGGGGACCATCGGGCAATGAGCAGTTCTTC.

The rearrangement joins TRBV6-5 to TRBJ1-1, with no clear D. Germline V gene data show CDR1 as MNHEY and CDR2 as SVGAGI. This CDR3 has 12 amino acids. The V end was cut by 2 bases, the J end by 1 base, with 2 bases between. CDR3 region: CASSYRNTEAFF. For the CDR3, the DNA is TGTGCCAGCAGTTACCGGAACACTGAAGCTTTCTTT.

This clone was seen a few times. The V call is TRBV29-1, the J call TRBJ2-1, with D possibly TRBD2 on 5 matching bases. This CDR3 comprises 15 residues. V was clipped by 7 bases and J by 6 bases, with 22 bases between them. The germline CDR1 and CDR2 sequences are SQVTM and ANQGSEA. CDR3 sequence reads: CSALAGVSLGNEQFF. The CDR3 DNA reads as TGCAGCGCCCTAGCTGGGGTCTCCCTGGGCAATGAGCAGTTCTTC.

The rearrangement uses TRBV20-1 and TRBJ1-2; no clear D gene. This CDR3 is 11 amino acids long. Germline V gene sequence: CDR1 DFQATT, CDR2 SNEGSKA (reference sequence). With 1 base removed from V and 10 bases from J, the gap between germline ends came to 10 bases. CDR3 sequence reads: CSARAGVVYTF. CDR3 sequence (DNA): TGCAGTGCTAGAGCCGGGGTAGTCTACACCTTC.

The gene calls are TRBV27 and TRBJ2-2, with a possible D match to TRBD2 (7 bases). The CDR3 extends over 16 amino acids. The ends were cut back, 7 bases at V and 4 bases at J, with 19 bases in the middle. CDR1 MNHEY and CDR2 SMNVEV come from the germline V gene (reference sequence). The CDR3 here is CASKETGGAFTGELFF. DNA of the CDR3: TGTGCCAGCAAGGAAACGGGGGGCGCTTTCACCGGGGAGCTGTTTTTT.

V is TRBV30 and J is TRBJ2-7, with TRBD1 matching over 9 bases. Germline V gene lookup returns CDR1 GTSNPN and CDR2 SVGIG (reference sequence). V dropped 0 bases and J dropped 7; count of bases not matched to a gene: 10. This CDR3 has 15 amino acids. CDR3: CAWSVAGQGAGEQYF. The CDR3, as DNA: TGTGCCTGGAGTGTAGCGGGACAGGGAGCGGGGGAGCAGTACTTC. Variable domain in full (rest from reference TRBV30 and TRBJ2-7): SQTIHQWPATLVQPVGSPLSLECTVEGTSNPNLYWYRQAAGRGLQLLFYSVGIGQISSEVPQNLSASRPQDRQFILSSKKLLLSDSGFYLCAWSVAGQGAGEQYFGPGTRLTVT.

In this sample, this clone turned up once. The J gene is TRBJ2-5, the V gene TRBV9, with 9 bases that match TRBD1. V dropped 4 bases and J dropped 7; count of bases not matched to a gene: 14. CDR1 is SGDLS and CDR2 is YYNGEE in the germline V gene. This CDR3 has 16 amino acids. CDR3 in amino acids: CASSTSTGGAMGTQYF. In DNA, the CDR3 is TGTGCCAGCAGCACTTCGACAGGGGGTGCGATGGGGACCCAGTACTTC.

At least ten counts were recorded for this clone. This sequence joins TRBV12-3 or TRBV12-4 and TRBJ2-1; the D is unclear. V was cut by 6 bases and J by 10 bases, with 13 bases left in between. This CDR3 comprises 12 residues. CDR3 loop: CASSNEVREQFF. The CDR3 DNA sequence: TGTGCCAGCAGCAACGAGGTGCGGGAGCAGTTCTTC.

V is TRBV5-3 and J is TRBJ1-5, with D tentatively TRBD1 (6 bases). TRBV5-3 is marked as an open reading frame, function uncertain. The CDR3 is made up of 16 amino acids. V lost 1 base, J lost 7 bases, and 18 bases lay in between. This CDR3 reads CARSLRRHRGGQPQHF. The CDR3 nucleotides read TGTGCCAGAAGCTTGAGGCGACACAGAGGGGGACAGCCCCAGCATTTT.

This sequence joins TRBV14 and TRBJ2-3, with D possibly TRBD2 on 6 matching bases. CDR3 length: 16 amino acids. The V end was cut by 1 base, the J end by 2 bases, with 13 bases between. Germline V CDR1 and CDR2: SGHDN, FVKESK. The CDR3 reads CASSQGRGPYTDTQYF. DNA for the CDR3: TGTGCCAGCAGCCAAGGGCGGGGACCTTACACAGATACGCAGTATTTT.

This clone has more than one count but fewer than ten. The J gene is TRBJ2-6, the V gene TRBV5-1; no clear D. V shed 2 bases and J shed 4 bases, with 10 bases lying between them. Germline V gene lookup returns CDR1 SGHRS and CDR2 YFSETQ. The CDR3 length is 15 residues. CDR3 in DNA: TGCGCCAGCAGCTTTTACCTAGACGGGGCCAACGTCCTGACTTTC. Its translation: CASSFYLDGANVLTF.

This clone has just a few counts. Possible read error: a much larger clone is one base away. This chain links TRBV5-6 with TRBJ1-1; a possible D gene is TRBD1 (6 bases). CDR1 SGHDT and CDR2 YYEEEE come from the germline V gene. The ends were cut back, 4 bases at V and 6 bases at J, with 10 bases in the middle. The CDR3 is 12 residues long. Here the CDR3 DNA reads TGTGCCAGCAGCCCGGGGGGGCCTGAAGCTTTCTTT. Translating it yields CASSPGGPEAFF.

This clone has a handful of counts. CDR3 loop: CASSSDGYSNQPQHF. The CDR3 DNA sequence: TGTGCCAGCAGTTCTGACGGGTATAGCAATCAGCCCCAGCATTTT. This rearrangement joins TRBV6-5 to TRBJ1-5; D not certain. This CDR3 has 15 residues. Per germline, CDR1 MNHEY and CDR2 SVGAGI. Trimming removed 4 bases at V and 0 bases at J, with 10 bases between.

The CDR3 reads CASIDGATNEKLFF. In nucleotides, the CDR3 is TGTGCCAGCATCGACGGGGCAACTAATGAAAAACTGTTTTTT. The rearrangement links TRBV28 to TRBJ1-4; D is uncertain. This CDR3 contains 14 residues. Germline loops: CDR1 MDHEN, CDR2 SYDVKM. The V gene lost 7 bases and the J gene lost 0 bases, with 9 bases spanning the gap.